Described below is a single T cell receptor beta chain sequence and its context. Germline assignment: CDR1 MDHEN and CDR2 SYDVKM. CDR3 length: 14 amino acids. The V gene end was trimmed by 7 bases and the J gene end by 4 bases; junction bases not matched to a gene: 10. This record belongs to a study of cytomegalovirus exposure and HLA in healthy donors. Study as a whole: An earlier analysis identified 120 million or so unique TCR beta sequences in about 170 million T cells.

With 60 Vbeta and 13 Jbeta primers, the PCR was carried out. Sequencing used immunoSEQ multiplex PCR; TCRdb keeps in-frame clones, though not all of them. The data show roughly 190,000 clones, with approximately 90% seen just once and 1% to 1.4% held by the top ten. This chain joins TRBV28 and TRBJ2-7, with 7 bases that match TRBD1. This TCR came from a boy aged 2 to 10 in good health and CMV-seronegative. The specimen was PBMCs. The CDR3 protein is CASIPTGFEYEQYF. The CDR3 coding sequence is TGTGCCAGCATTCCGACAGGGTTTGAATACGAGCAGTACTTC.